This TCR beta chain was obtained from a study of blood T cell repertoires in COVID-19 (dated by TCRdb to 2018 to 2021). The study in broad terms: Collaborator samples came from the United States, Italy and Spain and covered acute and convalescent phases of COVID-19. The prospective study material was composed of cDNA or gDNA derived from T cells, B-cell-depleted T cells, or PBMCs. The dataset comprised deeply sampled blood TCRbeta repertoires from subjects exposed to, actively infected with, or recovered from COVID-19. The repertoires were made available in a free public database intended to serve as a resource for research on the immune response to SARS-CoV-2. The samples were drawn from the first 160 participants of the ongoing ImmuneRACE study and from 1,254 subjects provided by 6 global collaborators. The sample metadata nearly always contained a de-identified subject ID, COVID-19 status, age in years and sex. HLA class I and class II types, where available, came from metadata supplied by the sample provider rather than from assay-based typing.

The paper as a whole reports these results and caveats: The amount of clinical and demographic metadata varied by source and participant and was provided uncurated.

The junction shows trimming of 5 bases on V and 2 bases on J, and the gene matches do not reach 6 bases of it. As encoded in the germline V gene, CDR1 is KGHSH while CDR2 is LQKENI. There are 15 amino acids in the CDR3, from cysteine to phenylalanine inclusive. Only CDR3 DNA is held: 45 bases, read in frame from base 1. Whole blood was collected in K2EDTA tubes by collaborating institutions according to the institutions' own protocols. For TCRbeta analysis, collaborators shipped samples as frozen whole blood, isolated PBMCs, or DNA extracted from either of those sample types. This clone showed up just a few times. This receptor's antigen is unknown. One base away there is no much larger clone; base qualities are not given. TCRbeta CDR3 regions were amplified from genomic DNA by means of the immunoSEQ Assay, a bias-controlled multiplex PCR. Under the source paper's analysis protocol: Nucleated cell counts per sample were estimated from amplification of reference gene primers within the assay. Sequence reads were collapsed and filtered to measure the absolute abundance of every unique TCRbeta CDR3 rearrangement. For each sample, productive Simpson clonality was calculated as the square root of Simpson's diversity index over productive rearrangements. The table was pulled from immuneACCESS by TCRdb, which kept in-frame rearrangements only. Such tables lose some clones; where checked, under half of the loss comes from unresolved V genes, and the rest has no known cause. Clonal size and the V and J genes are those of that table, whereas D and trimming came from the DNA. For this sample the table gives around 170,000 clones, of which around two thirds were detected only once. About 3% of the sample is in the top ten clones.

This sequence originates from a woman older than 75 with acute or convalescent COVID-19. The rearranged chain carries TRBV18 and TRBJ1-5; 7 bases in between match TRBD1. The specimen sequenced was peripheral blood. Here is the DNA: TGTGCCAGCTCATCCACAGGGGCTGGCAATCAGCCCCAGCATTTT. This yields the protein CASSSTGAGNQPQHF.